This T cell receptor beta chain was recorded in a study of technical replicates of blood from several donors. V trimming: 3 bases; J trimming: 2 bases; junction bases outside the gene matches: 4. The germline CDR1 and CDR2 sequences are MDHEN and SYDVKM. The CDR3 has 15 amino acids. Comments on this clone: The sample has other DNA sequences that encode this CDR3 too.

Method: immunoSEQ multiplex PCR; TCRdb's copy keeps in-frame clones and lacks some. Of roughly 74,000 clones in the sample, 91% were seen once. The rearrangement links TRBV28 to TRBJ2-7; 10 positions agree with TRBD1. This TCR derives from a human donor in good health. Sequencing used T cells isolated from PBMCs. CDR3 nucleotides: TGTGCCAGCAGTTTTTTAGGGACAGGGGCCTACGAGCAGTACTTC. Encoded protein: CASSFLGTGAYEQYF.